Included here is one T cell receptor (beta chain) sequence, with context. No antigen is known for it. No clone much larger than this one lies a single base away; base qualities are absent. Patients with autoimmune disease history or receiving systemic immunosuppression were excluded from the trial. Peripheral blood for TCR sequencing was collected from all dose cohorts at baseline, on cycle 4 day 1, and on cycle 7 day 1. The samples were taken from a phase I, first-in-human, multicenter, open-label dose-escalation trial of ivuxolimab. The trial enrolled adults with locally advanced or metastatic head and neck squamous cell, hepatocellular, melanoma or renal cell carcinoma. Before TCR sequencing, CD4+ and CD8+ T cells were separately sorted from peripheral blood. Genomic DNA was isolated from the sorted cells so that the TCRbeta CDR3 region could be sequenced. The immunoSEQ Assay was used for sequencing of TCRbeta CDR3 regions. In its TCRdb copy, this immuneACCESS table keeps in-frame sequences only and misses some clones. Where compared with another copy, unresolved V genes explain less than half of these, and the others have no known cause. In all, the sample holds about 37,000 clones, and 92% of those were seen once. Clones ranked in the top ten supply 25% to 35% of the sample.

This sample stems from a study of OX40 agonist ivuxolimab in advanced cancers. Some background on the complete study: Ivuxolimab was a fully human IgG2 agonistic monoclonal antibody targeting the costimulatory receptor OX40 (CD134). Intravenous ivuxolimab was administered to patients every 2 weeks at six dose levels: 0.01, 0.1, 0.3, 1.5, 3 and 10 mg/kg. Among the 50 to 55 dose-escalation patients, around 19 had hepatocellular carcinoma, roughly 15 melanoma, 9 renal cell carcinoma and 9 head and neck cancer. The dose-escalation cohort was 82.7% male with a mean age of roughly 62 years, ranging from roughly 23 to 90. Patients were allowed to have had prior anti-PD-1, anti-PD-L1 or anti-CTLA-4 therapy, and 40% to 45% of the dose-escalation patients had been treated with checkpoint inhibitors. Partial responses occurred in three dose-escalation patients, of whom one had hepatocellular carcinoma and two had cutaneous melanoma. Peripheral TCRbeta sequencing was intended to test whether TCR sequence diversity was altered and clonal T-cell expansion was caused by ivuxolimab. The paper reports the monotherapy dose-escalation portion (N ≈ 52 patients) of the phase I ivuxolimab trial. The research as a whole found: In the 0.1-3.0 mg/kg groups, partial responders had among the lowest normalized peripheral clonal expansion, particularly in CD8+ T cells. The antigen specificity of the clonally expanded peripheral T cells was not determined. After ivuxolimab, CD8+ T cells had more expanded clones than CD4+ T cells on average. Low levels of normalized T-cell clonal expansion were also seen in some patients who did not respond. At doses from 0.1 to 3.0 mg/kg, clonal expansion was seen in both CD4+ and CD8+ blood T cells between baseline and week 6.

The CDR3 runs 20 amino acids, cysteine and phenylalanine included. Only the CDR3 region is kept as DNA, spanning 60 bases read in frame from base 1. The V end gives up 5 bases and the J end 2 bases, leaving 15 bases in the junction not matched to a gene. Reading the germline V gene (reference sequence) gives CDR1 PRHDT and CDR2 FYEKMQ. The material sequenced was CD4+ or CD8+ T cells sorted from blood, taken in a trial of the OX40 agonist ivuxolimab. The sequence links TRBV13 to TRBJ2-3; 14 bases in between match TRBD2. The sequence was obtained from an adult with an advanced solid tumor such as melanoma, head and neck, liver or kidney cancer. The CDR3 sequence is CASSKGPGTSGRENTDTQYF. The DNA is TGTGCCAGCAGCAAGGGACCCGGGACTAGCGGGAGAGAAAACACAGATACGCAGTATTTT.